This T cell receptor beta chain was found in a study of blood T cell repertoires in COVID-19. Turning to the study itself: Sites in the United States, Italy and Spain provided acute and convalescent COVID-19 samples.

Per the study methods: Nucleated cell number was recorded as an estimate derived from reference gene primer amplification. Measured with immunoSEQ multiplex PCR; TCRdb has only the in-frame clones, and not every one. The DNA gave D and trimming, while V, J and clone size come from that table. This table has tens of thousands of clones, approximately 75% appearing once. CDR1 and CDR2 (germline): LGHDT, YNNKEL (reference sequence). The V gene lost 2 bases and the J gene lost 5 bases, with 4 bases spanning the gap. The CDR3 length is 11 residues. The chain employs TRBV3-1 (or the pseudogene TRBV3-2) and TRBJ2-7; D not certain. Sequencing was performed on peripheral blood. This TCR was recovered from a boy aged 2 to 10 with active or convalescent COVID-19. In DNA, the CDR3 is TGTGCCAGCAGCCAACGTCACGAGCAGTACTTC. Its protein product is CASSQRHEQYF.